The 14 T cell receptor beta chains reported below all come from one sample, sequenced in a study of T cell responses to AZD1222 COVID-19 vaccine. Assay: immunoSEQ multiplex PCR; the TCRdb copy retains only in-frame clones and omits some. The sample holds some 140,000 clones; over 90% are singletons and the top ten take 1.6%. The input for sequencing was peripheral blood, taken on day 0 of AZD1222 vaccination. The receptors stem from an adult in good health.

The CDR3 region is CASSAGTSGNNEQFF. In nucleotides, the CDR3 is TGTGCCAGCAGCGCCGGGACTAGCGGGAACAATGAGCAGTTCTTC. The chain links TRBV7-6 to TRBJ2-1; the match to TRBD2 covers 13 bases. After removal of 5 bases from V and 5 bases from J, the junction contained 3 bases not matched to a gene. Germline CDR1 SGHVS, CDR2 FNYEAQ. This CDR3 region has 15 residues.

The genes are TRBV28 and TRBJ2-4; the match to TRBD1 covers 7 bases. V lost 4 bases and J lost 8; bases outside the gene matches: 2. Germline V CDR1 and CDR2: MDHEN, SYDVKM. This CDR3 region has 12 residues. The CDR3 loop is CASSSQGYIQYF. DNA of the CDR3: TGTGCCAGCAGTTCACAGGGGTACATTCAGTACTTC.

J is TRBJ1-1 and V is TRBV3-1 (or the pseudogene TRBV3-2); the D is unclear. The CDR3 runs to 13 residues. The V end lost 1 base, the J end lost 5 bases, and 8 bases lay between the germline ends. CDR1 is LGHDT, CDR2 YNNKEL, per germline (reference sequence). The CDR3 reads CASSQAAATEAFF. CDR3 in DNA: TGTGCCAGCAGCCAAGCGGCCGCAACTGAAGCTTTCTTT.

The chain links TRBV6-2 or TRBV6-3 to TRBJ1-5, with D unresolved. V lost 8 bases, J lost 1 base, and 9 bases lay in between. The CDR3 contains 13 residues. Germline V gene lookup returns CDR1 MNHEY and CDR2 SVGEGT. CDR3 amino acids: CASRRRSNQPQHF. The CDR3 DNA is TGTGCCAGCCGCCGTAGGAGCAATCAGCCCCAGCATTTT.

V is TRBV28 and J is TRBJ2-4; D ambiguous. The CDR3 totals 14 residues. Germline V gene data show CDR1 as MDHEN and CDR2 as SYDVKM. V lost 6 bases, J lost 11 bases, and 20 bases lay in between. CDR3 nucleotide sequence: TGTGCCAGCAGGCCCGGAGCTCCCCCTAGGGTTCAGTACTTC. Its protein product is CASRPGAPPRVQYF.

This clone was detected only a few times. V gene TRBV29-1 combines with J gene TRBJ1-2; D might be TRBD1 (6 bases). Germline values: CDR1 SQVTM, CDR2 ANQGSEA. Trimming removed 6 bases from V and 8 bases from J, with 16 bases in between. The CDR3 is 12 residues long. CDR3 nucleotides: TGCAGCGTAGCCTCGGACAGCCGCGGCTACACCTTC. Its translation: CSVASDSRGYTF.

This chain joins TRBV30 and TRBJ1-5; possibly TRBD1 for D (5 bases). Trimming cost V 5 bases and J 4 bases, with 12 bases left between them. Germline CDR1 is GTSNPN and CDR2 is SVGIG (reference sequence). The CDR3 is 13 residues long. The CDR3: CAWDDSLNQPQHF. For the CDR3, the DNA is TGTGCCTGGGACGACAGCCTTAATCAGCCCCAGCATTTT.

This chain joins TRBV5-4 and TRBJ2-2, with D perhaps matching TRBD2 (6 bases). This CDR3 has 18 amino acids. V dropped 0 bases and J dropped 4 bases, with 19 bases sitting between them. Germline CDR1 SGHNT, CDR2 YYREEE (reference sequence). CDR3 residues: CASSLGGRLASVTGELFF. The DNA of the CDR3 is TGTGCCAGCAGCTTGGGGGGCCGTCTAGCGTCGGTCACCGGGGAGCTGTTTTTT.

The V gene is TRBV7-9, the J gene TRBJ2-3; TRBD2 matches at 7 bases. The CDR3 consists of 16 residues. Germline V gene lookup returns CDR1 SEHNR and CDR2 FQNEAQ (reference sequence). After removal of 1 base from V and 6 bases from J, the junction contained 10 bases not matched to a gene. CDR3 residues: CASSLGLQRGGDTQYF. The CDR3 DNA follows: TGTGCCAGCAGCTTAGGGTTGCAGCGGGGTGGGGATACGCAGTATTTT.

This chain uses TRBV10-3 with TRBJ1-3; D is ambiguous. This CDR3 has 14 amino acids. V was pared by 10 bases and J by 0 bases, with 13 bases between. Looked up from germline, CDR1 is ENHRY and CDR2 is SYGVKD. CDR3 DNA sequence: TGTGCCACTTACCCTGAGAGCTCTGGAAACACCATATATTTT. Its translation is CATYPESSGNTIYF.

The chain recombines TRBV7-9 with TRBJ1-3; perhaps TRBD1 as D (5 bases). The germline V and J ends were trimmed by 5 bases and 0 bases, with 11 bases remaining between them. Germline V CDR1 and CDR2: SEHNR, FQNEAQ (reference sequence). The CDR3 is made up of 15 amino acids. CDR3 nucleotides: TGTGCCAGCAGCCCCAGACAGATCTCTGGAAACACCATATATTTT. Protein product: CASSPRQISGNTIYF.

V gene TRBV7-3 combines with J gene TRBJ2-1; 11 nucleotides align to TRBD2. CDR1 and CDR2 from the germline V gene are SGHTA and FQGTGA. There are 19 residues in the CDR3. J was trimmed by 0 bases and V by 2 bases; bases with no gene match: 9. The CDR3 bases are TGTGCCAGCAGCTTAGATAGGGCTAGCGGGGGGCACTCCTACAATGAGCAGTTCTTC. It yields the protein CASSLDRASGGHSYNEQFF. Based on the CDR3 plus reference TRBV7-3 and TRBJ2-1, the full variable domain is GAGVSQTPSNKVTEKGKYVELRCDPISGHTALYWYRQSLGQGPEFLIYFQGTGAADDSGLPNDRFFAVRPEGSVSTLKIQRTERGDSAVYLCASSLDRASGGHSYNEQFFGPGTRLTVL.

The genes are TRBV25-1 and TRBJ2-2; the D gene is possibly TRBD1 (5 bases). V was shortened by 8 bases and J by 4 bases, with 11 bases between the two germline ends. Germline V gene lookup returns CDR1 MGHDK and CDR2 SYGVNS. The CDR3 runs 13 residues. CDR3 sequence (DNA): TGTGCCAGCTCCAGGGATACCACCGGGGAGCTGTTTTTT. Translation: CASSRDTTGELFF.

This chain connects TRBV10-3 to TRBJ2-3; TRBD1 agrees at 11 bases. The junction had 3 bases not matched to a gene; V was cut back by 0 bases and J by 4 bases. CDR1 and CDR2 (germline): ENHRY, SYGVKD. This CDR3 is built from 16 residues. This chain's CDR3 is CAISESPGQGADTQYF. The CDR3 DNA follows: TGTGCCATCAGTGAGTCTCCGGGACAGGGGGCAGATACGCAGTATTTT.